This TCR beta chain originates from a study of siplizumab effects on memory and regulatory T cells. The length of the CDR3 is 13 residues. V dropped 7 bases and J dropped 1 base, with 10 bases sitting between them. The germline V gene encodes CDR1 SNHLY and CDR2 FYNNEI. Details on this clone: What it recognizes is unknown.

Method: immunoSEQ multiplex PCR; TCRdb's copy keeps in-frame clones and lacks some. The table shows about 40,000 clones, with more than 70% occurring only once. Regarding the study as a whole: Tregs proliferating in siplizumab cultures lacked confirmation of their suppressive function.

The clonotype was recovered from a human donor in good health. The sample consisted of naive CD4+ T cells sorted from blood. J is TRBJ1-1 and V is TRBV2, with D unresolved. The CDR3 protein is CASIGDWNTEAFF. CDR3 sequence (DNA): TGTGCCAGCATAGGAGACTGGAACACTGAAGCTTTCTTT.